This T cell receptor beta chain was sequenced during a study of blood T cells in healthy people across ages. Study results and caveats: Roughly linear age-related decline in beta diversity appeared, significant by age approximately 40. Estimates drawn from one million T cells were deemed to understate diversity.

The CDR3 extends over 15 amino acids. The V and J ends lost 1 base and 12 bases, in that order; junction bases with no gene match: 4. CDR1 and CDR2 (germline): SGHTA, FQGNSA. Each sample yielded at least 7 million isolated PBMCs. A second PCR, run for roughly 7 to 11 cycles, used a sample-barcoded 5' primer plus a J-beta primer mix. With 12 random nucleotides, a template-switch adaptor tagged each individual cDNA molecule. TCRdb re-derived calls from the 5' RACE reads in MiXCR, one entry per CDR3 protein. The profile shows 850,000 to 950,000 distinct CDR3 sequences, about 28% of them singletons. The table lists this clonotype with many counts. What it recognizes is unknown.

J is TRBJ2-1 and V is TRBV7-2, with 15 bases lining up with TRBD2. Sequencing used blood. This sequence originates from a woman older than 75 in good health. CDR3 sequence reads: CASSLVGLAGGGQFF. The CDR3 DNA follows: TGTGCCAGCAGCTTAGTGGGACTAGCGGGGGGCGGGCAGTTCTTC.